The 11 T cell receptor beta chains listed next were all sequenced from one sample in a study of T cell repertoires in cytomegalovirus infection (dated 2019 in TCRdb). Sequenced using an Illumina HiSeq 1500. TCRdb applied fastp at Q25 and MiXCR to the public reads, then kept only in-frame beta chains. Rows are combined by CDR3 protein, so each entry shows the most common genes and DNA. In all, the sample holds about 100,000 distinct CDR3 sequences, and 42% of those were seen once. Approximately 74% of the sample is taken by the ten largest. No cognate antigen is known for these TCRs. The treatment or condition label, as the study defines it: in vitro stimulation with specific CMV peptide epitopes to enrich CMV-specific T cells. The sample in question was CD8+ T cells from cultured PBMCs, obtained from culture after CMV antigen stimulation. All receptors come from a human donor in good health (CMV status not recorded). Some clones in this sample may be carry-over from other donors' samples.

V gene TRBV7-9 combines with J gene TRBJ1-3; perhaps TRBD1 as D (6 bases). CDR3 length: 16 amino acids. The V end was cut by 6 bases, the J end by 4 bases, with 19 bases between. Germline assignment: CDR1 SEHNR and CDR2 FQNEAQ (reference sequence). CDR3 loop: CASRSMGAPPGNTIYF. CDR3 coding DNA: TGTGCCAGCAGAAGCATGGGGGCGCCTCCGGGAAACACCATATATTTT.

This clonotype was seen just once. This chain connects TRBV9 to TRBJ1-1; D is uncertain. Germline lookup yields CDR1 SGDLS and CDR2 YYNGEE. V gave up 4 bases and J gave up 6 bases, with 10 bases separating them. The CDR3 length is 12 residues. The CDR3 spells CASSSNSAEAFF. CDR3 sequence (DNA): TGTGCCAGCAGCTCTAACAGCGCTGAAGCTTTCTTT.

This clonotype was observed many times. This chain's CDR3 is CASSYRLAGGRDNTQYF. CDR3 DNA: TGTGCCAGCAGTTACAGACTAGCGGGGGGGCGAGACAATACGCAGTATTTT. The chain combines TRBV6-6 with TRBJ2-3; 14 bases map to TRBD2. Germline assignment: CDR1 MNHNY and CDR2 SVGAGI (reference sequence). The trim removed 2 bases at V and 7 bases at J, leaving 8 bases unmatched. The CDR3 is 17 amino acids.

Here the CDR3 DNA reads TGTGCCAGCAGTCTATCGCCGGGACAGGGAGGATTATACAATGAGCAGTTCTTC. It encodes CASSLSPGQGGLYNEQFF. The rearrangement links TRBV28 to TRBJ2-1; 9 bases fit TRBD1. The CDR3 contains 18 residues. V was pared by 5 bases and J by 4 bases, with 15 bases of the junction left unmatched. Germline V lookup: CDR1 MDHEN, CDR2 SYDVKM.

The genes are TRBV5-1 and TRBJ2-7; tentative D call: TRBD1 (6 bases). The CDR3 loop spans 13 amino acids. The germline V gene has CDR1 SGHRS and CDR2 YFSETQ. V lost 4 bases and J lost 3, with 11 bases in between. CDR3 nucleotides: TGCGCCAGCAGCCAGGACAGCCACTACGAGCAGTACTTC. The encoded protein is CASSQDSHYEQYF. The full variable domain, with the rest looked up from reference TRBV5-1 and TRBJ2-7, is KAGVTQTPRYLIKTRGQQVTLSCSPISGHRSVSWYQQTPGQGLQFLFEYFSETQRNKGNFPGRFSGRQFSNSRSEMNVSTLELGDSALYLCASSQDSHYEQYFGPGTRLTVT.

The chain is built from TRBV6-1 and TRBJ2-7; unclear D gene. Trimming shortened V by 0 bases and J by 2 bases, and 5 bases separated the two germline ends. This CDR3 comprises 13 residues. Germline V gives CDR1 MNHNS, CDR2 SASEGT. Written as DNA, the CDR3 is TGTGCCAGCAGTGAAGCGAGGACCTACGAGCAGTACTTC. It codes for CASSEARTYEQYF.

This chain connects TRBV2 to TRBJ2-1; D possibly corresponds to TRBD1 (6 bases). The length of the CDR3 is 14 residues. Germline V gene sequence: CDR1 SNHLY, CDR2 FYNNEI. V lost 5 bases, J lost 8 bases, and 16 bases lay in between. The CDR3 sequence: CASSQQGILDEQFF. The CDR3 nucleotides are TGTGCCAGCAGTCAACAGGGCATCTTAGATGAGCAGTTCTTC.

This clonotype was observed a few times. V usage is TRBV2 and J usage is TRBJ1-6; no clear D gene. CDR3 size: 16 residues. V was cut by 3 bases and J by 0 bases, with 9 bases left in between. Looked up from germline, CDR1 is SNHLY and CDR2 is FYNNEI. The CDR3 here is CASSELPSSYNSPLHF. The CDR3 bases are TGTGCCAGCAGTGAGCTGCCAAGCTCCTATAATTCACCCCTCCACTTT.

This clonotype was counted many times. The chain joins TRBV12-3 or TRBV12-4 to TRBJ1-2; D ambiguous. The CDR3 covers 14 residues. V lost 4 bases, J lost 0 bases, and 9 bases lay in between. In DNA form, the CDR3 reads TGTGCCAGCAGTTCATGGGTAGCTAACTATGGCTACACCTTC. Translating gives CASSSWVANYGYTF.

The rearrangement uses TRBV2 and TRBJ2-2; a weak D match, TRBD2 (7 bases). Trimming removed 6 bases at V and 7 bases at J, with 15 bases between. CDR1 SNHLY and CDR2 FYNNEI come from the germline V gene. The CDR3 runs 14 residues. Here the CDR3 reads CASRGGGFGGELFF. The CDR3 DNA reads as TGTGCCAGCAGGGGGGGGGGCTTTGGCGGGGAGCTGTTTTTT.

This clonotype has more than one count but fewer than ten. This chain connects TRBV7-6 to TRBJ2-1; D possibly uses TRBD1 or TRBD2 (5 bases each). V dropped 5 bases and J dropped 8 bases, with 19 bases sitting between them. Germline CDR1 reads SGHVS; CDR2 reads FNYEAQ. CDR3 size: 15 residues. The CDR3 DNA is TGTGCCAGCAGCACCGCCCCGGGAAGGGGCTATGAGCAGTTCTTC. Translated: CASSTAPGRGYEQFF.